This T cell receptor beta chain appears in the sequencing data of a study of early T cells in non-severe SARS-CoV-2 infection. Study background: Bulk RNA isolated from unsorted whole blood underwent sequencing; chains were not paired.

This clonotype appeared a few times. TCRdb itself ran the 5' RACE reads through MiXCR, one entry per CDR3 protein. The table lists some 67,000 distinct CDR3 sequences, roughly an eighth of them singletons. J gave up 0 bases and V 1 base, and 3 bases lay outside the gene matches. Germline V gives CDR1 SEHNR, CDR2 FQNEAQ (reference sequence). This CDR3 is 15 amino acids long. The specimen sequenced was whole blood. This clonotype was sampled from an adult who was a healthcare worker with PCR-confirmed SARS-CoV-2 infection or an uninfected control (not recorded which). The rearrangement joins TRBV7-9 to TRBJ2-7, with 7 nucleotides matching TRBD1. The CDR3 nucleotides are TGTGCCAGCAGCTTAGGGGGACAGTTCTCCTACGAGCAGTACTTC. It yields the protein CASSLGGQFSYEQYF.